The next 21 T cell receptor beta chains were all read from a single sample in a study of cytomegalovirus exposure and HLA in healthy donors. The PCR made use of 60 Vbeta and 13 Jbeta primers. Profiled with immunoSEQ multiplex PCR; TCRdb holds only in-frame clones, not every one. This repertoire shows about 98,000 clones, approximately 80% found once; its top ten account for about a sixth. The specimen sequenced was PBMCs. All receptors come from a man aged 55-75 years in good health and CMV-seropositive.

The V call is TRBV9, the J call TRBJ2-6, with a possible D match to TRBD2 (5 bases). V was clipped by 5 bases and J by 0 bases, with 6 bases between them. The CDR3 length is 14 residues. Germline values: CDR1 SGDLS, CDR2 YYNGEE. The CDR3 is CASRAGSGANVLTF. As DNA, the CDR3 is TGTGCCAGCAGGGCGGGCTCTGGGGCCAACGTCCTGACTTTC.

The chain uses TRBV6-1 and TRBJ2-3; the D gene is possibly TRBD1 (5 bases). With 5 bases removed from V and 0 bases from J, the gap between germline ends came to 12 bases. Germline V CDR1 and CDR2: MNHNS, SASEGT. The CDR3 sequence is 15 residues long. The CDR3 DNA reads TGTGCCAGCAGTCAGGGATCGGGTAGCACAGATACGCAGTATTTT. Amino acid sequence: CASSQGSGSTDTQYF.

The chain links TRBV18 to TRBJ1-1, with unresolved D. Germline V CDR1 and CDR2: KGHSH, LQKENI. The ends were cut back, 6 bases at V and 7 bases at J, with 12 bases in the middle. This CDR3 is built from 12 residues. The CDR3 here is CASSPTRGEAFF. The CDR3 coding sequence is TGTGCCAGCTCGCCTACCCGAGGTGAAGCTTTCTTT.

This chain links TRBV6-1 with TRBJ1-5, with 10 bases that match TRBD1. V dropped 0 bases and J dropped 5; count of bases not matched to a gene: 1. CDR1 and CDR2 from the germline V gene are MNHNS and SASEGT. CDR3 length: 15 residues. CDR3 nucleotides: TGTGCCAGCAGTGAAGCGACAGGGGGCCATCAGCCCCAGCATTTT. This translates into CASSEATGGHQPQHF.

The J gene is TRBJ1-4, the V gene TRBV11-2; TRBD1 matches 10 bases. CDR3 length: 17 amino acids. With V trimmed by 4 bases and J by 8 bases, 13 bases remained unmatched. Germline V gene lookup returns CDR1 SGHAT and CDR2 FQNNGV. The CDR3 DNA sequence: TGTGCCAGCAGCTCTGACAGGGGGCAGGGGCGAGCCGAAAAACTGTTTTTT. Its protein is CASSSDRGQGRAEKLFF. Full variable domain (rest looked up from reference TRBV11-2 and TRBJ1-4): EAGVAQSPRYKIIEKRQSVAFWCNPISGHATLYWYQQILGQGPKLLIQFQNNGVVDDSQLPKDRFSAERLKGVDSTLKIQPAKLEDSAVYLCASSSDRGQGRAEKLFFGSGTQLSVL.

Remarks on this clone: Other DNA sequences in this specimen translate into the identical CDR3. This rearrangement joins TRBV28 to TRBJ2-7, with D uncertain. The V end lost 4 bases, the J end lost 4 bases, and 5 bases lay between the germline ends. Germline V gene data show CDR1 as MDHEN and CDR2 as SYDVKM. The CDR3 extends over 11 amino acids. The CDR3, as DNA: TGTGCCAGCAGTTCGACTTACGAGCAGTACTTC. Translation gives CASSSTYEQYF. Full variable domain (missing parts from reference TRBV28 and TRBJ2-7): DVKVTQSSRYLVKRTGEKVFLECVQDMDHENMFWYRQDPGLGLRLIYFSYDVKMKEKGDIPEGYSVSREKKERFSLILESASTNQTSMYLCASSSTYEQYFGPGTRLTVT.

The genes are TRBV9 and TRBJ2-1, with TRBD2 identical over 10 bases. Germline values: CDR1 SGDLS, CDR2 YYNGEE. Trimming took 4 bases from V and 12 from J; bases not matched to a gene: 4. CDR3 length: 12 amino acids. The chain's CDR3 is CASSTRTSGQFF. In DNA form, the CDR3 reads TGTGCCAGCAGCACACGGACTAGCGGGCAGTTCTTC.

This chain uses TRBV2 with TRBJ1-1; possibly TRBD1 for D (6 bases). In germline, CDR1 is SNHLY, CDR2 FYNNEI. The CDR3 has 16 amino acids. V was trimmed by 7 bases and J by 0 bases, leaving 18 bases between them. CDR3 loop: CASTSMGQGMNTEAFF. CDR3 DNA sequence: TGTGCCAGCACGTCCATGGGTCAGGGGATGAACACTGAAGCTTTCTTT. The full variable domain, in which reference TRBV2 and TRBJ1-1 provide the parts outside the CDR3, is EPEVTQTPSHQVTQMGQEVILRCVPISNHLYFYWYRQILGQKVEFLVSFYNNEISEKSEIFDDQFSVERPDGSNFTLKIRSTKLEDSAMYFCASTSMGQGMNTEAFFGQGTRLTVV.

This clone was observed a single time. The rearrangement uses TRBV7-3 and TRBJ2-1; TRBD2 agrees at 13 bases. J gave up 13 bases and V 1 base, and 10 bases lay outside the gene matches. CDR1 and CDR2 from the germline V gene are SGHTA and FQGTGA. The CDR3 covers 16 residues. The CDR3 nucleotides are TGTGCCAGCAGCTTAAATCCGACTAGCGGGGGGTATTCACAGTTCTTC. Residues: CASSLNPTSGGYSQFF.

V usage is TRBV27 and J usage is TRBJ2-2, with 8 bases fitting TRBD1. This CDR3 spans 13 amino acids. The V gene end was trimmed by 6 bases and the J gene end by 6 bases; junction bases not matched to a gene: 3. Germline assignment: CDR1 MNHEY and CDR2 SMNVEV (reference sequence). The CDR3 spells CASRDRAAGELFF. The CDR3 DNA is TGTGCCAGCAGGGACAGGGCGGCCGGGGAGCTGTTTTTT.

The V and J genes are TRBV5-4 and TRBJ2-5, with 13 bases identical to TRBD2. Germline V gives CDR1 SGHNT, CDR2 YYREEE (reference sequence). The length of the CDR3 is 16 residues. V trimming: 3 bases; J trimming: 2 bases; junction bases outside the gene matches: 4. The CDR3 loop reads CASSSPGLAGQETQYF. CDR3 nucleotide sequence: TGTGCCAGCAGCTCGCCGGGACTAGCGGGGCAAGAGACCCAGTACTTC.

The chain uses TRBV13 and TRBJ1-5; D not certain. The CDR3 loop spans 12 amino acids. Germline CDR1 is PRHDT and CDR2 is FYEKMQ (reference sequence). Trimming cost V 3 bases and J 7 bases, with 7 bases left between them. In DNA form, the CDR3 reads TGTGCCAGCAGCTTGCGGTGGCAGCCCCAGCATTTT. It yields the protein CASSLRWQPQHF.

The rearrangement joins TRBV10-3 to TRBJ1-5, with 9 bases matching TRBD1. Germline assignment: CDR1 ENHRY and CDR2 SYGVKD. The CDR3 spans 15 residues. The V segment lost 6 bases and the J segment 7 bases; nucleotides outside the gene matches: 10. The CDR3 nucleotides read TGTGCCATCAGGGGAGGGGGACAGGGTATACAGCCCCAGCATTTT. It is translated as CAIRGGGQGIQPQHF.

The chain recombines TRBV5-6 with TRBJ2-1, with D possibly being TRBD2 (5 bases). CDR1 and CDR2 (germline): SGHDT, YYEEEE. This CDR3 region has 16 residues. Trimming shortened V by 0 bases and J by 0 bases, and 10 bases separated the two germline ends. The CDR3 region has the DNA TGTGCCAGCAGCTTGGGGGTAGGAGGCTCCTACAATGAGCAGTTCTTC. This gives the protein CASSLGVGGSYNEQFF.

This chain uses TRBV6-4 with TRBJ2-7; a weak D match, TRBD2 (5 bases). Trimming took 1 base from V and 4 from J, leaving 11 bases between them. The CDR3 totals 14 residues. CDR1 is MRHNA, CDR2 SNTAGT, per germline. The CDR3 protein is CASSDWRSQYEQYF. The CDR3 DNA sequence: TGTGCCAGCAGTGACTGGAGGTCCCAATACGAGCAGTACTTC.

This chain links TRBV5-1 with TRBJ2-3; 7 bases match TRBD2. V lost 1 base and J lost 0; bases outside the gene matches: 8. The CDR3 has 17 amino acids. Germline V gene sequence: CDR1 SGHRS, CDR2 YFSETQ. The DNA of the CDR3 is TGCGCCAGCAGCTTGCGGAGGGAGGGGTCTAGCACAGATACGCAGTATTTT. Its translation is CASSLRREGSSTDTQYF. The full variable domain, with the rest looked up from reference TRBV5-1 and TRBJ2-3, is KAGVTQTPRYLIKTRGQQVTLSCSPISGHRSVSWYQQTPGQGLQFLFEYFSETQRNKGNFPGRFSGRQFSNSRSEMNVSTLELGDSALYLCASSLRREGSSTDTQYFGPGTRLTVL.

This chain connects TRBV4-3 to TRBJ2-2; 7 bases are shared with TRBD2. Germline loops: CDR1 LGHNA, CDR2 YSLEER. The CDR3 spans 15 residues. V dropped 6 bases and J dropped 4; count of bases not matched to a gene: 8. CDR3 DNA: TGCGCCAGCAGTCCATTCGGGGGGACCACCGGGGAGCTGTTTTTT. It codes for CASSPFGGTTGELFF.

The chain employs TRBV9 and TRBJ1-4, with D maybe TRBD1 (6 bases). Germline V gives CDR1 SGDLS, CDR2 YYNGEE. V was trimmed by 2 bases and J by 4 bases, leaving 9 bases between them. This CDR3 contains 14 residues. CDR3 coding DNA: TGTGCCAGCAGCGTCGGACAGTTTAATGAAAAACTGTTTTTT. As protein: CASSVGQFNEKLFF.

V and J are TRBV30 and TRBJ2-3, with TRBD2 matching over 14 bases. CDR3 length: 18 amino acids. The junction had 7 bases not matched to a gene; V was cut back by 0 bases and J by 2 bases. Germline V gives CDR1 GTSNPN, CDR2 SVGIG (reference sequence). The CDR3 reads CAWSVWGTSGGVTDTQYF. The CDR3 DNA reads TGTGCCTGGAGTGTATGGGGGACTAGCGGGGGAGTCACAGATACGCAGTATTTT.

This clone was observed a few times. The chain has TRBV7-2 and TRBJ2-7; perhaps TRBD1 as D (5 bases). The CDR3 length is 14 residues. Trimming pared 5 bases from V and 0 bases from J, leaving 11 bases between. The germline V gene encodes CDR1 SGHTA and CDR2 FQGNSA. CDR3: CASSDQGASYEQYF. The CDR3 DNA reads TGTGCCAGCAGCGACCAAGGGGCCTCCTACGAGCAGTACTTC.

The rearrangement joins TRBV30 to TRBJ1-2, with D possibly being TRBD1 (6 bases). Germline V gene sequence: CDR1 GTSNPN, CDR2 SVGIG (reference sequence). The length of the CDR3 is 11 residues. V lost 8 bases and J 6 bases, leaving 13 bases between the germline ends. In DNA form, the CDR3 reads TGTGCCAGTACAGGGTTGCATGGCTACACCTTC. It specifies CASTGLHGYTF.